The T cell receptor (beta chain) described here comes from a study of T cells in Graves' hyperthyroidism and ophthalmopathy. This clonotype has only a few counts. The CDR3 runs 14 residues. Germline-derived CDR1 and CDR2 are KGHDR and SFDVKD. The junction had 4 bases not matched to a gene; V was cut back by 0 bases and J by 9 bases. Graves' hyperthyroidism showing no ophthalmopathy progression within 18 months was considered stable. Authors of the study amplified TCR beta CDR3 regions from RNA transcripts. When the TCR CDR3 underwent first-round RT-PCR, the HTBI primer set was used. TCRdb analysed the multiplex PCR reads with MiXCR anew, one entry per CDR3 protein. The repertoire holds approximately 560,000 distinct CDR3 sequences, with roughly 14% as singletons.

This clonotype was sampled from a woman in her thirties with Graves' hyperthyroidism. This sequence joins TRBV24-1 and TRBJ2-1, with 7 bases aligning to TRBD2. Sequencing input: blood. CDR3 loop: CATSDLEGEGEQFF. The CDR3 nucleotides are TGTGCCACCAGTGATTTGGAAGGGGAGGGTGAGCAGTTCTTC.